The following is a T cell receptor (beta chain) sequence with its context. Its antigen remains unknown. In the CD4+ fraction, cells were divided into CD45RA+ naive and CD45RA-negative memory subsets. This sample stems from a study of shared clonotypes between healthy human individuals. Whole-study findings and limits: Naive subsets typically showed greater estimated richness than memory subsets.

Germline V lookup: CDR1 SGHVS, CDR2 FQNEAQ. The CDR3 contains 15 residues. Trimming left V 2 bases short and J 1 base short, with 10 bases between. In the authors' methods: ImmunoSEQ yielded junction-only sequences lacking quality scores, so filtering differed. Measured with immunoSEQ multiplex PCR; TCRdb has only the in-frame clones, and not every one. V and J calls and clone size are copied from that table; D and trimming were computed from the DNA. The repertoire holds about 1 million clones, 65% to 75% seen once, with about 1.5% in the top ten. This sequence was found in a young man in good health. The chain combines TRBV7-8 with TRBJ2-3, with unresolved D. The sequenced material came from memory CD4+ T cells sorted from blood. Regarding subset: CD45RA-negative fraction. CDR3 bases: TGTGCCAGCAGCTTAAGTGGTACCGGCACAGATACGCAGTATTTT. It encodes CASSLSGTGTDTQYF.